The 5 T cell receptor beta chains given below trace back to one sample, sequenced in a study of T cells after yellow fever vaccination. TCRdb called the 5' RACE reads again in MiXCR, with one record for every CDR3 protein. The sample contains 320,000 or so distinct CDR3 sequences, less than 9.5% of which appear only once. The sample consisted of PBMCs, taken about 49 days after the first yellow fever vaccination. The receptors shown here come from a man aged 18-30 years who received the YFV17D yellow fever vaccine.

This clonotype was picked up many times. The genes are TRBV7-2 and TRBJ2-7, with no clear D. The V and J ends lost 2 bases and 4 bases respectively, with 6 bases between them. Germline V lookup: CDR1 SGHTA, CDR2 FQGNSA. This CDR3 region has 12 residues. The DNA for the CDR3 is TGTGCCAGCAGCTTATCCCAATACGAGCAGTACTTC. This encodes CASSLSQYEQYF.

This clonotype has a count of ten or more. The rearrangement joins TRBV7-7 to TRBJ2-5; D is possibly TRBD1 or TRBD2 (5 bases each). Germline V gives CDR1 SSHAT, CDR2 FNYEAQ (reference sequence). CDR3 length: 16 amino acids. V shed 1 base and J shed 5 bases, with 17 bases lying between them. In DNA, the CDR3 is TGTGCCAGCAGCTTAGAGGTGCAGGGTGCGGGTGAGACCCAGTACTTC. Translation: CASSLEVQGAGETQYF.

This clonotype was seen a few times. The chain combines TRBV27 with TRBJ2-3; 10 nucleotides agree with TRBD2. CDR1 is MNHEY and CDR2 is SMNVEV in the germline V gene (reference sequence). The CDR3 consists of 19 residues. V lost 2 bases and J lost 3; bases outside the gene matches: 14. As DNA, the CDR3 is TGTGCCAGCAGTTTAGAGCCAGCGGGGGGGCGTATGAGAACAGATACGCAGTATTTT. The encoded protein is CASSLEPAGGRMRTDTQYF.

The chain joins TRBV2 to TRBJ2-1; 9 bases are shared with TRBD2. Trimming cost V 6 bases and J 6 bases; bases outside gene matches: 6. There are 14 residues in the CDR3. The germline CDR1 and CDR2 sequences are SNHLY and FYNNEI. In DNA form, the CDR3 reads TGTGCCAGCAGATCTCCGGGACTAGCCAATGAGCAGTTCTTC. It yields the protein CASRSPGLANEQFF. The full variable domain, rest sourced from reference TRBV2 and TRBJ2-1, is EPEVTQTPSHQVTQMGQEVILRCVPISNHLYFYWYRQILGQKVEFLVSFYNNEISEKSEIFDDQFSVERPDGSNFTLKIRSTKLEDSAMYFCASRSPGLANEQFFGPGTRLTVL.

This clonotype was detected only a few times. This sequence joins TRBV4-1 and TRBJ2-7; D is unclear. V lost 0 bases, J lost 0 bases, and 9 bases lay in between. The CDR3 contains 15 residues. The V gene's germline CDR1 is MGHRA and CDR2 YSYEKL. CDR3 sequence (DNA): TGCGCCAGCAGCCAAGAACGCTTCAGCTCCTACGAGCAGTACTTC. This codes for CASSQERFSSYEQYF.